This entry lists 26 T cell receptor beta chains sequenced from one sample in a study of blood T cell repertoires in COVID-19. The protocol was immunoSEQ multiplex PCR, while the TCRdb copy is restricted to in-frame clones and leaves out a portion. Here the sample spans approximately 330,000 clones, approximately 87% being singletons. The sequencing sample was made of peripheral blood. The receptors stem from a woman aged 50 to 60 with active or convalescent COVID-19.

The chain recombines TRBV5-1 with TRBJ2-2; perhaps TRBD2 as D (6 bases). V was clipped by 6 bases and J by 6 bases, with 21 bases between them. CDR1 and CDR2 (germline): SGHRS, YFSETQ. CDR3 size: 16 residues. CDR3 sequence: CASILLPGLGPGELFF. CDR3 coding DNA: TGCGCCAGCATCCTCCTCCCGGGACTGGGGCCCGGGGAGCTGTTTTTT.

This sequence joins TRBV4-1 and TRBJ1-1, with 10 nucleotides matching TRBD1. CDR1 MGHRA and CDR2 YSYEKL come from the germline V gene. With V trimmed by 2 bases and J by 1 base, 7 bases remained unmatched. This CDR3 is 17 amino acids long. CDR3 sequence (DNA): TGCGCCAGCAGCCAAATAGGACAGGGGGTTCGGAACACTGAAGCTTTCTTT. Residues: CASSQIGQGVRNTEAFF.

This clone was seen more than once but under ten times. The rearrangement joins TRBV2 to TRBJ1-2; D not certain. Germline V lookup: CDR1 SNHLY, CDR2 FYNNEI. Trimming took 4 bases from V and 4 from J, leaving 7 bases between them. The CDR3 contains 12 residues. CDR3 sequence reads: CASSATSYGYTF. CDR3 coding DNA: TGTGCCAGCAGTGCGACTTCCTATGGCTACACCTTC.

V is TRBV7-8 and J is TRBJ1-1, with TRBD1 as a possible D gene (6 bases). This CDR3 is built from 18 residues. Trimming stripped 5 bases from V and 4 bases from J, with 26 bases between. Germline assignment: CDR1 SGHVS and CDR2 FQNEAQ. Here the CDR3 reads CASSLRGAAGISSTEAFF. CDR3 in DNA: TGTGCCAGCAGCCTTCGGGGGGCGGCGGGGATTTCGAGCACTGAAGCTTTCTTT.

V usage is TRBV9 and J usage is TRBJ1-6, with 10 bases fitting TRBD1. In germline, CDR1 is SGDLS, CDR2 YYNGEE. Trimming took 0 bases from V and 10 from J; bases not matched to a gene: 7. This CDR3 contains 16 residues. The CDR3 DNA reads TGTGCCAGCAGCGTAGAGGGACAGGGGTTCGGATCACCCCTCCACTTT. As protein: CASSVEGQGFGSPLHF.

The genes are TRBV3-1 (or the pseudogene TRBV3-2) and TRBJ1-3; D unclear. V gave up 1 base and J gave up 11 bases, with 12 bases separating them. The CDR3 sequence is 13 residues long. The germline V gene has CDR1 LGHDT and CDR2 YNNKEL (reference sequence). The CDR3 region has the DNA TGTGCCAGCAGCCAAGGTACCGCGCGTCCCATATATTTT. It is translated as CASSQGTARPIYF.

The chain couples TRBV9 to TRBJ2-2; the D gene is possibly TRBD2 (5 bases). This CDR3 spans 15 amino acids. The V end was cut by 3 bases, the J end by 4 bases, with 13 bases between. Looked up from germline, CDR1 is SGDLS and CDR2 is YYNGEE. This chain's CDR3 is CASSARVGSTGELFF. The DNA of the CDR3 is TGTGCCAGCAGCGCCCGGGTGGGGAGCACCGGGGAGCTGTTTTTT. The whole variable domain, remainder taken from reference TRBV9 and TRBJ2-2, is DSGVTQTPKHLITATGQRVTLRCSPRSGDLSVYWYQQSLDQGLQFLIQYYNGEERAKGNILERFSAQQFPDLHSELNLSSLELGDSALYFCASSARVGSTGELFFGEGSRLTVL.

V is TRBV3-1 (or the pseudogene TRBV3-2) and J is TRBJ2-7, with 13 nucleotides matching TRBD2. From germline, CDR1 is LGHDT and CDR2 YNNKEL (reference sequence). The CDR3 spans 15 residues. Trimming took 6 bases from V and 7 from J; bases not matched to a gene: 9. CDR3 nucleotide sequence: TGTGCCAGCAGAATTGGACTAGCGGGAGCCGGGGAGCAGTACTTC. Its translation: CASRIGLAGAGEQYF.

This chain joins TRBV5-1 and TRBJ2-2; D is possibly TRBD2 (6 bases). V was trimmed by 4 bases and J by 0 bases, leaving 10 bases between them. The CDR3 contains 15 residues. Germline values: CDR1 SGHRS, CDR2 YFSETQ. The CDR3 sequence is CASSGGTANTGELFF. CDR3 DNA: TGCGCCAGCAGCGGCGGGACTGCGAACACCGGGGAGCTGTTTTTT.

This clone was seen a few times. The J gene is TRBJ1-1, the V gene TRBV3-1 (or the pseudogene TRBV3-2), with D perhaps matching TRBD1 (5 bases). Germline CDR1 LGHDT, CDR2 YNNKEL (reference sequence). V lost 1 base, J lost 4 bases, and 10 bases lay in between. This CDR3 is 14 amino acids long. As DNA, the CDR3 is TGTGCCAGCAGCCAAGCGGGGGAGGGCACTGAAGCTTTCTTT. It codes for CASSQAGEGTEAFF.

Concerning this clone: Compared with germline, one end of the junction differs, possibly owing to a read error. V gene TRBV5-4 combines with J gene TRBJ1-1, with D maybe TRBD1 (5 bases). CDR1 SGHNT and CDR2 YYREEE come from the germline V gene (reference sequence). The CDR3 sequence is 15 residues long. This CDR3 reads CASSLAGGLNTEAFF. The CDR3 DNA reads TGTGCCAGCAGCTTGGCTGGGGGGTTGAATACTGAAGCTTTCTTT.

The rearrangement joins TRBV19 to TRBJ1-4; TRBD1 is a possible D gene (6 bases). The CDR3 sequence is 18 residues long. V shed 0 bases and J shed 0 bases, with 14 bases lying between them. Per germline, CDR1 LNHDA and CDR2 SQIVND (reference sequence). The CDR3 bases are TGTGCCAGTAGTATAGAGACACAGGGAACTGCAACTAATGAAAAACTGTTTTTT. This gives the protein CASSIETQGTATNEKLFF.

This clone occurred once. The V and J genes are TRBV7-6 and TRBJ2-5; D possibly corresponds to TRBD1 (5 bases). Looked up from germline, CDR1 is SGHVS and CDR2 is FNYEAQ. V was pared by 7 bases and J by 2 bases, with 17 bases between. This CDR3 contains 15 residues. The chain's CDR3 is CASTKRADTQETQYF. CDR3 DNA sequence: TGTGCCAGCACCAAAAGGGCGGACACTCAAGAGACCCAGTACTTC.

This chain uses TRBV2 with TRBJ2-3, with 9 bases fitting TRBD2. V dropped 6 bases and J dropped 4; count of bases not matched to a gene: 5. The CDR3 is 14 residues long. Germline loops: CDR1 SNHLY, CDR2 FYNNEI. The CDR3 sequence: CASSAGGPADTQYF. CDR3 nucleotides: TGTGCCAGCAGCGCGGGAGGGCCCGCAGATACGCAGTATTTT.

The CDR3 here is CATSWTVTEDQPQHF. CDR3 DNA: TGTGCCACCAGTTGGACAGTAACGGAGGATCAGCCCCAGCATTTT. V and J are TRBV24-1 and TRBJ1-5; the D gene is possibly TRBD1 (6 bases). Germline values: CDR1 KGHDR, CDR2 SFDVKD. The CDR3 is made up of 15 amino acids. Trimming left V 6 bases short and J 5 bases short, with 16 bases between.

The chain uses TRBV4-1 and TRBJ2-7; 11 nucleotides align to TRBD2. Trimming at V came to 4 bases and at J to 6 bases, leaving 8 bases not matched to a gene. Germline-derived CDR1 and CDR2 are MGHRA and YSYEKL. CDR3 length equals 15 residues. The CDR3 loop is CASSRVAGGVFEQYF. The CDR3 region has the DNA TGCGCCAGCAGCCGGGTAGCGGGGGGGGTTTTCGAGCAGTACTTC.

The chain employs TRBV6-4 and TRBJ1-1; tentative D call: TRBD1 (6 bases). The germline V gene encodes CDR1 MRHNA and CDR2 SNTAGT. The CDR3 has 18 amino acids. Trimming cost V 4 bases and J 7 bases, with 28 bases left between them. The CDR3 coding sequence is TGTGCCAGCAGTGCTACCTTACAAATCCACAGGGATCCCCGTGAAGCTTTCTTT. This gives the protein CASSATLQIHRDPREAFF.

The J gene is TRBJ2-1, the V gene TRBV11-3; TRBD2 matches 9 bases. With 3 bases clipped from V and 6 bases from J, the junction kept 6 bases outside the gene matches. Germline-derived CDR1 and CDR2 are SGHNT and YENEEA. This CDR3 is 15 amino acids long. CDR3: CASSFAGGSSNEQFF. In DNA form, the CDR3 reads TGTGCCAGCAGCTTCGCGGGGGGGTCTTCCAATGAGCAGTTCTTC.

This sequence joins TRBV3-1 (or the pseudogene TRBV3-2) and TRBJ2-1; 8 nucleotides align to TRBD2. V was clipped by 0 bases and J by 12 bases; unmatched bases: 4. Germline CDR1 LGHDT, CDR2 YNNKEL (reference sequence). This CDR3 contains 13 residues. Here the CDR3 DNA reads TGTGCCAGCAGCCAAGATCGAGCGGGAGTGCAGTTCTTC. Translation gives CASSQDRAGVQFF.

This chain links TRBV19 with TRBJ1-2, with D perhaps matching TRBD1 (6 bases). The CDR3 length is 13 residues. The germline V gene has CDR1 LNHDA and CDR2 SQIVND (reference sequence). V was pared by 5 bases and J by 0 bases, with 7 bases between. DNA of the CDR3: TGTGCCAGTAGTGAGGGGGCTAACTATGGCTACACCTTC. Encoded protein: CASSEGANYGYTF.

V and J are TRBV3-1 (or the pseudogene TRBV3-2) and TRBJ1-6, with 7 positions matching TRBD1. This CDR3 has 14 amino acids. With V trimmed by 2 bases and J by 9 bases, 4 bases remained unmatched. Germline values: CDR1 LGHDT, CDR2 YNNKEL (reference sequence). The CDR3 loop is CASSQTGEGSPLHF. Here the CDR3 DNA reads TGTGCCAGCAGCCAAACAGGGGAAGGTTCACCCCTCCACTTT.

The chain links TRBV5-8 to TRBJ1-5, with a possible D match to TRBD1 (6 bases). V was cut by 3 bases and J by 0 bases, with 13 bases left in between. The CDR3 has 16 amino acids. From germline, CDR1 is SGHTS and CDR2 YDEGEE. DNA for the CDR3: TGTGCCAGCAGCTCCCGGGACACATATAGCAATCAGCCCCAGCATTTT. Residues: CASSSRDTYSNQPQHF.

The chain has TRBV30 and TRBJ1-4, with D possibly matching TRBD1 (6 bases). The CDR3 consists of 14 residues. Germline V gene sequence: CDR1 GTSNPN, CDR2 SVGIG (reference sequence). The ends were cut back, 1 base at V and 8 bases at J, with 14 bases in the middle. In nucleotides, the CDR3 is TGTGCCTGGAGTGGGCGGGGGGGCGGCGAAAAACTGTTTTTT. Protein sequence: CAWSGRGGGEKLFF.

The count of this clone is one. The chain combines TRBV7-2 with TRBJ1-5, with TRBD1 as a possible D gene (6 bases). V lost 1 base to trimming and J lost 4 bases, with 11 bases between them. The CDR3 runs 15 residues. Germline V gives CDR1 SGHTA, CDR2 FQGNSA. DNA of the CDR3: TGTGCCAGCAGCTTAGAAGGGACACTAAATCAGCCCCAGCATTTT. Translated: CASSLEGTLNQPQHF.

V is TRBV9 and J is TRBJ1-4, with D uncertain. The germline V gene has CDR1 SGDLS and CDR2 YYNGEE. Trimming stripped 3 bases from V and 4 bases from J, with 7 bases between. The CDR3 consists of 13 residues. In nucleotides, the CDR3 is TGTGCCAGCAGCGAACAGCTTAATGAAAAACTGTTTTTT. It yields the protein CASSEQLNEKLFF.

The gene calls are TRBV28 and TRBJ1-1, with D unresolved. V lost 6 bases and J lost 2, with 4 bases in between. This CDR3 has 11 amino acids. The germline V gene encodes CDR1 MDHEN and CDR2 SYDVKM. CDR3 loop: CASRANTEAFF. The CDR3 bases are TGTGCCAGCAGAGCTAACACTGAAGCTTTCTTT.